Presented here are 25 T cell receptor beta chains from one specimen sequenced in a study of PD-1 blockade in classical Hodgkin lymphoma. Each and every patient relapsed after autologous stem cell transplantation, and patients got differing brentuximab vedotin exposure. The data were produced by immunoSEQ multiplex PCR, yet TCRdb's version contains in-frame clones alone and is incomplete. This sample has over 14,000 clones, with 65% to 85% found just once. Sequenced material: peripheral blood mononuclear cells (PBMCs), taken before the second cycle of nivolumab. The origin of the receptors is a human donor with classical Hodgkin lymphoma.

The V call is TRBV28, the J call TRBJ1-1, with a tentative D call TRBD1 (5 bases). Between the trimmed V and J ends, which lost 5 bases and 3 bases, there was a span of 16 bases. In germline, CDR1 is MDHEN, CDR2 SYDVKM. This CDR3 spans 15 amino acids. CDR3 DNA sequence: TGTGCCAGCAGTCCGGGTGGGGGTTCGTACACTGAAGCTTTCTTT. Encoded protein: CASSPGGGSYTEAFF.

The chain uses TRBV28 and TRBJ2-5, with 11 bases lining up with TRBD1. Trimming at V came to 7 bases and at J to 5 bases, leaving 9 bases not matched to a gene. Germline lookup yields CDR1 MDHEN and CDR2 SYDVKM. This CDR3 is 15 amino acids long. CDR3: CASKGQGAFWETQYF. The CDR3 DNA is TGTGCCAGCAAAGGACAGGGGGCTTTTTGGGAGACCCAGTACTTC.

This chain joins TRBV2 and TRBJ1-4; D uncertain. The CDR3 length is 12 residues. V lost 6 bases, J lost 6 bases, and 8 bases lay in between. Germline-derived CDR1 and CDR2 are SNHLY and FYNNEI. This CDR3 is CASRGRDEKLFF. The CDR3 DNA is TGTGCCAGCAGAGGGAGGGATGAAAAACTGTTTTTT.

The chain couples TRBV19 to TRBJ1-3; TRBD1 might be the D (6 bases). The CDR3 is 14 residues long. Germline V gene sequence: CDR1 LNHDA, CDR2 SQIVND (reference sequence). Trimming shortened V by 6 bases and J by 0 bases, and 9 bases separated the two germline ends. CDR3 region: CASSAGDSGNTIYF. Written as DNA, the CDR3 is TGTGCCAGTAGCGCAGGGGACTCTGGAAACACCATATATTTT.

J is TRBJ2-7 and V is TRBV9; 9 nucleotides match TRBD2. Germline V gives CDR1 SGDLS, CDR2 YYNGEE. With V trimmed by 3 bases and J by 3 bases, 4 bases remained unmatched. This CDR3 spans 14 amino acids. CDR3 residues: CASSASGESYEQYF. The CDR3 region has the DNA TGTGCCAGCAGCGCTAGCGGGGAGAGCTACGAGCAGTACTTC.

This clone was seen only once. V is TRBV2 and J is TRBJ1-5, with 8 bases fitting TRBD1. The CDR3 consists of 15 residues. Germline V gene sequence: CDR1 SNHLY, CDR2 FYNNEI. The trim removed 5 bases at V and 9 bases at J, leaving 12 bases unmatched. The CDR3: CASSYSGTGVGPQHF. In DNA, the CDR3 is TGTGCCAGCAGTTACTCCGGGACAGGCGTAGGGCCCCAGCATTTT.

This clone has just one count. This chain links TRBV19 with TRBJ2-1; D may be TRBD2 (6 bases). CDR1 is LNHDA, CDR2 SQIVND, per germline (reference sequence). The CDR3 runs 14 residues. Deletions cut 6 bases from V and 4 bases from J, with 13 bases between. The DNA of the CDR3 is TGTGCCAGTAGGGAACGGGGGTCTTACAATGAGCAGTTCTTC. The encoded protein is CASRERGSYNEQFF.

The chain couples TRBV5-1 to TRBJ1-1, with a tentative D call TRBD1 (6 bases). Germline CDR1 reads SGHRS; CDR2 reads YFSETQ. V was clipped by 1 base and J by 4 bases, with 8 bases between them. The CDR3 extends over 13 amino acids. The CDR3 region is CASSLSGATEAFF. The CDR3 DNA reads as TGCGCCAGCAGCTTGTCAGGGGCCACTGAAGCTTTCTTT.

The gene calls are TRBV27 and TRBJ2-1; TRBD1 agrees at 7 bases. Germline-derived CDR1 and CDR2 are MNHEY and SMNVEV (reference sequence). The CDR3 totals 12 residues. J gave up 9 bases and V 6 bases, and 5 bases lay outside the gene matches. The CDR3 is CASRDRNREQFF. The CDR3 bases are TGTGCCAGCAGGGACAGGAATCGTGAGCAGTTCTTC.

The CDR3 region has the DNA TGCGCCAGCAGCTTGGCCTGGGGACTAGCAGGAGATACGCAGTATTTT. Protein product: CASSLAWGLAGDTQYF. This chain connects TRBV5-1 to TRBJ2-3; 9 bases agree with TRBD2. Germline lookup yields CDR1 SGHRS and CDR2 YFSETQ. CDR3 length: 16 amino acids. Trimming took 0 bases from V and 5 from J; bases not matched to a gene: 7.

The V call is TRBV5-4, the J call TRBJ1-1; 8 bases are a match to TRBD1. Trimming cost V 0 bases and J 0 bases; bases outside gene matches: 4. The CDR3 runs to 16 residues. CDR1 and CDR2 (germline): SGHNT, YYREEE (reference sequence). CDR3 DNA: TGTGCCAGCAGCTTGGCCCCGGGACAGGTGAACACTGAAGCTTTCTTT. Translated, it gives CASSLAPGQVNTEAFF.

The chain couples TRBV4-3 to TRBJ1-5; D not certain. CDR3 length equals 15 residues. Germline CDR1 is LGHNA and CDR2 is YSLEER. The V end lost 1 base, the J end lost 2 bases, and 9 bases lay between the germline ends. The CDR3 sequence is CASSQVLDGNQPQHF. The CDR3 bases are TGCGCCAGCAGCCAAGTCCTGGACGGCAATCAGCCCCAGCATTTT.

In nucleotides, the CDR3 is TGTGCCAGCAGCTACGTGGGACAGGGTACAGATACGCAGTATTTT. Translated, it gives CASSYVGQGTDTQYF. The J gene is TRBJ2-3, the V gene TRBV7-2, with 9 bases matching TRBD1. The CDR3 totals 15 residues. V shed 4 bases, J shed 3 bases, and the junction held 5 bases outside the gene matches. CDR1 and CDR2 (germline): SGHTA, FQGNSA.

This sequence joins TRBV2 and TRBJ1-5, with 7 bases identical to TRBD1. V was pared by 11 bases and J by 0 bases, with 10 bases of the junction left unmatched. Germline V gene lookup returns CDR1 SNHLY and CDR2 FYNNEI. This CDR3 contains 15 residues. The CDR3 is CASGGAIYSNQPQHF. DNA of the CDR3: TGTGCCTCAGGGGGGGCGATTTATAGCAATCAGCCCCAGCATTTT.

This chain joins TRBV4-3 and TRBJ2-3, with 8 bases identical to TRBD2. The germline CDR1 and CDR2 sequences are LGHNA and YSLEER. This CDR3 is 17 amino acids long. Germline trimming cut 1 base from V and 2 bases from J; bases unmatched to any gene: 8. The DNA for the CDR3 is TGCGCCAGCAGCCAAGGTCGAGCGGGGGCCATCACAGATACGCAGTATTTT. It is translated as CASSQGRAGAITDTQYF.

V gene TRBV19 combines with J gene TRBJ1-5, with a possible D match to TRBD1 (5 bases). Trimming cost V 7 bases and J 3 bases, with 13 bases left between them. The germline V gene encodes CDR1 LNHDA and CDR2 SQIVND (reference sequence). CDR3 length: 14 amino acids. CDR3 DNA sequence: TGTGCCAGTACCATGGGACTGTACAATCAGCCCCAGCATTTT. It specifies CASTMGLYNQPQHF.

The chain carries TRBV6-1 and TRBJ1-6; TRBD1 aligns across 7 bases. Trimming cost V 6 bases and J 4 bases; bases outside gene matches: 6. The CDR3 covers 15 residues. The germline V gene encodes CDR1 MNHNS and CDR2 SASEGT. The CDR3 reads CASRLGQAYNSPLHF. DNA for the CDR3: TGTGCCAGCAGACTAGGACAGGCGTATAATTCACCCCTCCACTTT.

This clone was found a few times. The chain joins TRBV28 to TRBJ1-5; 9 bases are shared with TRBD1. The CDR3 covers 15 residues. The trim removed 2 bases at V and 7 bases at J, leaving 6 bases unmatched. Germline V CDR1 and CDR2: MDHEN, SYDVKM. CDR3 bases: TGTGCCAGCAGTTTAAACACAGGGGGCAGACAGCCCCAGCATTTT. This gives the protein CASSLNTGGRQPQHF.

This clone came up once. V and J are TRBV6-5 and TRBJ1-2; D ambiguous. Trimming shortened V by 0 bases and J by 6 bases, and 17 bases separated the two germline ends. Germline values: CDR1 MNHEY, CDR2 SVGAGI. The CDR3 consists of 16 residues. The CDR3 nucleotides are TGTGCCAGCAGTTACTCGAATTCGGCCCAAACGAATGGCTACACCTTC. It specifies CASSYSNSAQTNGYTF.

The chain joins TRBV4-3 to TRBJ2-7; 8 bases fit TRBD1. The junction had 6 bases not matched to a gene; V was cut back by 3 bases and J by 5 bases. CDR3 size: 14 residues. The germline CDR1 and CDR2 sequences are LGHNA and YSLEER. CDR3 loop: CASSQLQGADEQYF. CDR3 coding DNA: TGCGCCAGCAGCCAGCTTCAGGGGGCGGACGAGCAGTACTTC.

The CDR3 DNA is TGCAGCGTTGTAGTGACTCAACAAGAGACCCAGTACTTC. This translates into CSVVVTQQETQYF. This chain connects TRBV29-1 to TRBJ2-5; D is ambiguous. Germline V CDR1 and CDR2: SQVTM, ANQGSEA. CDR3 length: 13 amino acids. Trimming shortened V by 4 bases and J by 2 bases, and 11 bases separated the two germline ends.

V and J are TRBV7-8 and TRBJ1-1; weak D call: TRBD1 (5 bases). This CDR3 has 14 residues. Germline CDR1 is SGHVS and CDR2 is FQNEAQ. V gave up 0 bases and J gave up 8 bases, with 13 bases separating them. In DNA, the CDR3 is TGTGCCAGCAGCTTAGCGCAAGGGGAATTCGAAGCTTTCTTT. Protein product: CASSLAQGEFEAFF.

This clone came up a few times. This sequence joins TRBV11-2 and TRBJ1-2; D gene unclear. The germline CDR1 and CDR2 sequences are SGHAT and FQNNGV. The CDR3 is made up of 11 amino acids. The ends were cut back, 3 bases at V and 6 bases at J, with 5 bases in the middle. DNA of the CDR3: TGTGCCAGCAGCTTGGGGAATGGCTACACCTTC. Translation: CASSLGNGYTF.

CDR3 nucleotides: TGTGCCAGCAGTTCCCAGGGTACTAATGAAAAACTGTTTTTT. Its translation: CASSSQGTNEKLFF. V usage is TRBV28 and J usage is TRBJ1-4; a weak D match, TRBD1 (5 bases). The CDR3 length is 14 residues. CDR1 MDHEN and CDR2 SYDVKM come from the germline V gene. Trimming left V 4 bases short and J 2 bases short, with 8 bases between.

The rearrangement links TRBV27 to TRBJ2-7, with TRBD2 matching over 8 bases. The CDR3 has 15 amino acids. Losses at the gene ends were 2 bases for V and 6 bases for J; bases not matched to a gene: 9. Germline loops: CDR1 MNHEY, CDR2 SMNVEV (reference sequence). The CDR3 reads CASSLRASGFGEQYF. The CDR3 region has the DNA TGTGCCAGCAGTTTAAGGGCTAGCGGGTTTGGCGAGCAGTACTTC.